These T cell receptor beta chains were read from a single sample in a study of control samples from healthy donors and cancer patients. Generated by immunoSEQ multiplex PCR, the TCRdb table keeps only in-frame clones and is missing some. The repertoire holds about 410,000 clones, with roughly 90% as singletons. The sequenced sample consisted of PBMCs. The receptors were gathered from a man between 35 and 55 years old with head and neck cancer. CDR3s include the opening cysteine and the closing phenylalanine or tryptophan. D genes are given only for firm matches.

D | V | CDR3
TRBD1 | TRBV30 | CAWSADHPGTGSSPLHF
. | TRBV7-8 | CASSFGPSGYTF
. | TRBV7-9 | CASSFGRIGDTQYF
. | TRBV4-3 | CASSQLYGSSDEKLFF
. | TRBV11-2 | CASSPDPGAGELFF
. | TRBV5-6 | CASSLALIHPTDETQYF
TRBD1 | TRBV7-2 | CASSALPGQSYEQYF
. | TRBV18 | CASSPTGDGNTIYF
. | TRBV5-8 | CASSPPNWGAEKLFF
. | TRBV7-6 | CASSLDHSPGFTEAFF
. | TRBV29-1 | CSVAPSSDTQYF
TRBD1 | TRBV3-1/TRBV3-2 | CASSHVDRAGYTF
. | TRBV6-4 | CASSDGLAPGELFF
. | TRBV7-9 | CASSFGGGGYGYTF
TRBD1 | TRBV9 | CASSPRTGSTDTQYF
TRBD2 | TRBV18 | CASSPLLGLAGAAGETQYF
. | TRBV14 | CASSQGSFSTDTQYF
TRBD1 | TRBV27 | CASSDDRGWNEQYF
TRBD1 | TRBV19 | CASSNRDRGPTNEKLFF
TRBD2 | TRBV6-5 | CASSSLLAVSYNEQFF
TRBD1 | TRBV6-5 | CASTWTGAKETQYF
. | TRBV6-2/TRBV6-3 | CASSYFPGTLNLNTEAFF
. | TRBV6-1 | CASSERGSSYEQYF
. | TRBV4-3 | CASSQGQSNQPQHF
. | TRBV6-2/TRBV6-3 | CASSYSSLSIPFGFSYEQYF
TRBD2 | TRBV9 | CASSPPLAYSSYNEQFF
TRBD1 | TRBV3-1/TRBV3-2 | CASSQTGSTGELFF
. | TRBV27 | CASSLSGTGSYNEQFF
TRBD1 | TRBV19 | CASSATGGYYGYTF
TRBD1 | TRBV5-1 | CASSTEGQGVREQYF
. | TRBV14 | CASSQAPGPSHEQFF
. | TRBV30 | CACQEGAAEKLFF
. | TRBV7-2 | CASSSVGSAHNEQFF
TRBD2 | TRBV7-9 | CASSLPGLAGARIYEQYF
. | TRBV6-5 | CASSYGGGRSGGELFF
. | TRBV7-9 | CASSSGRLARDTDTQYF